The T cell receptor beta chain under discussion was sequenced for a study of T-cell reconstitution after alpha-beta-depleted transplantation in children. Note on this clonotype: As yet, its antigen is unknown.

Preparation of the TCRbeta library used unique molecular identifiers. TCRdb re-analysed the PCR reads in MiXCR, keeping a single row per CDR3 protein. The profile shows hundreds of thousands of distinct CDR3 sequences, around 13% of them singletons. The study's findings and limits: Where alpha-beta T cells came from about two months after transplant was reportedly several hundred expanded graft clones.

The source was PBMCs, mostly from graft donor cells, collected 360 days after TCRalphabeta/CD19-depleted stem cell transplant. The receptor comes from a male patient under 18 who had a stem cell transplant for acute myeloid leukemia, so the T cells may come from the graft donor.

DNA of the CDR3: TGTGCCAGTAGATGGCAACAGGGTCAGGGCGCTGAAGCTTTCTTT. It yields the protein CASRWQQGQGAEAFF. The chain recombines TRBV19 with TRBJ1-1, with D possibly matching TRBD1 (6 bases). V lost 6 bases to trimming and J lost 6 bases, with 20 bases between them. CDR3 size: 15 residues. Per the germline V gene, CDR1 is LNHDA and CDR2 is SQIVND (reference sequence).